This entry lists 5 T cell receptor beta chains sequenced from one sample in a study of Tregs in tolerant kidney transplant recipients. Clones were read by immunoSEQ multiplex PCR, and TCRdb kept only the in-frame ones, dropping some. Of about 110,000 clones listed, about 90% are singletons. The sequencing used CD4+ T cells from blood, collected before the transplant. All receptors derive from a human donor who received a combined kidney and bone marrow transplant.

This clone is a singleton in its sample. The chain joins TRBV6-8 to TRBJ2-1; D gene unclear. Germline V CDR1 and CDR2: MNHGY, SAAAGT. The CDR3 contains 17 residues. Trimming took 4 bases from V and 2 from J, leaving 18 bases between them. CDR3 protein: CASSSPRKTSPYNEQFF. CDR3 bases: TGTGCCAGCAGTTCCCCCCGGAAGACATCCCCCTACAATGAGCAGTTCTTC.

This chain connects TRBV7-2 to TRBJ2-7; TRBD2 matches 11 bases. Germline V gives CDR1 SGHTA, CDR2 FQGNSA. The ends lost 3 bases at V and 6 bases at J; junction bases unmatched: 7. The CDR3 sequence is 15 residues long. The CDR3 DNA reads TGTGCCAGCAGCTTGTCACTAGCGGGAGCTGGCGAGCAGTACTTC. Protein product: CASSLSLAGAGEQYF. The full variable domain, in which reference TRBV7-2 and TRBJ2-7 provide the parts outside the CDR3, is GAGVSQSPSNKVTEKGKDVELRCDPISGHTALYWYRQSLGQGLEFLIYFQGNSAPDKSGLPSDRFSAERTGGSVSTLTIQRTQQEDSAVYLCASSLSLAGAGEQYFGPGTRLTVT.

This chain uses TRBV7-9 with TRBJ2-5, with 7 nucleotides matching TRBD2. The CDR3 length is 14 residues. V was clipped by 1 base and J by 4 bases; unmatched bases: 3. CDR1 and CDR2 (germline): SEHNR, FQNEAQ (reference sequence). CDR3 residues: CASSLGGGGETQYF. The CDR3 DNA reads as TGTGCCAGCAGCTTAGGGGGCGGGGGAGAGACCCAGTACTTC.

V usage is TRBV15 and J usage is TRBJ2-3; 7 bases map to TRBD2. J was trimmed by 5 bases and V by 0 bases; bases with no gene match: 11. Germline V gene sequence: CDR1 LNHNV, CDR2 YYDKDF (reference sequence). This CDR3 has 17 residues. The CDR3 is CATSRDRAGAARDTQYF. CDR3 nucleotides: TGTGCCACCAGCAGAGATCGGGCGGGAGCTGCGAGAGATACGCAGTATTTT. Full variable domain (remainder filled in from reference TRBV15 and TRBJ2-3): DAMVIQNPRYQVTQFGKPVTLSCSQTLNHNVMYWYQQKSSQAPKLLFHYYDKDFNNEADTPDNFQSRRPNTSFCFLDIRSPGLGDTAMYLCATSRDRAGAARDTQYFGPGTRLTVL.

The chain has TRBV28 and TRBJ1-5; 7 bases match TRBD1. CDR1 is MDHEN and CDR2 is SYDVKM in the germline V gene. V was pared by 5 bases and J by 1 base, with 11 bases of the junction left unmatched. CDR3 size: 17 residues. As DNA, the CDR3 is TGTGCCAGCAGTACGTACAGGGGAGAGAAAAGCAATCAGCCCCAGCATTTT. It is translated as CASSTYRGEKSNQPQHF.